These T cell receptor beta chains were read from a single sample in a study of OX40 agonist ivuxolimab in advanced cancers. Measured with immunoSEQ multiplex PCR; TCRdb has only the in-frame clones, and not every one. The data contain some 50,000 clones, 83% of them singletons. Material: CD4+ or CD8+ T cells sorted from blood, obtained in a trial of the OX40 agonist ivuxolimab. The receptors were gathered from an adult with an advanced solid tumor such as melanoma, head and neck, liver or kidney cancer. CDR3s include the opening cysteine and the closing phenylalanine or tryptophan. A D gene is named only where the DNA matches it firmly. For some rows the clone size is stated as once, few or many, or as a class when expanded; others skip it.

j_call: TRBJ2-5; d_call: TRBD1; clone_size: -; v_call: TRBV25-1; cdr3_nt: TGTGCCAGCAGTGAGCGCCTGGGGACAGAAGAGACCCAGTACTTC; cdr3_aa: CASSERLGTEETQYF
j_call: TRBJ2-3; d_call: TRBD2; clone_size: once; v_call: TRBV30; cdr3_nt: TGTGCCTGGAGTTCAGCCGGGACTAGCAGAGATACGCAGTATTTT; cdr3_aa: CAWSSAGTSRDTQYF
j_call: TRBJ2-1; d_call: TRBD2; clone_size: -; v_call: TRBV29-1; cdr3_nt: TGCAGCGCCGCGACTAGCGGGAGAGGTGAGCAGTTCTTC; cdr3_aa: CSAATSGRGEQFF
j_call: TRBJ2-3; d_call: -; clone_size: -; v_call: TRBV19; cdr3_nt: TGTGCCAGTAGAGCTGGGACATACACAGATACGCAGTATTTT; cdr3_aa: CASRAGTYTDTQYF
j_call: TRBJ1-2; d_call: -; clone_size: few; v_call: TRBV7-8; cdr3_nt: TGTGCCAGCAGCCGGACGGGGGGGTTGAACTATGGCTACACCTTC; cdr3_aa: CASSRTGGLNYGYTF
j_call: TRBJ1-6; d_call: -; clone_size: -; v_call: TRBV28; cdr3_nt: TGTGCCAGCAGTGCCCGACAGAATTCACCCCTCCACTTT; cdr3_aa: CASSARQNSPLHF
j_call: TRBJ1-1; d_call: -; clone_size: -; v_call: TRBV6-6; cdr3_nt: TGTGCCAGCAGTCCTCGGGGCGGCGGGACTGAAGCTTTCTTT; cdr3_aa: CASSPRGGGTEAFF
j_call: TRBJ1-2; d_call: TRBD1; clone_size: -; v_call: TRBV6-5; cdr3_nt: TGTGCCAGCAGGCCCGGACAGGGTGATGGCTACACCTTC; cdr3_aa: CASRPGQGDGYTF
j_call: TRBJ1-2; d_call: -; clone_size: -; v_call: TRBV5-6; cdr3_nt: TGTGCCAGCAGCCCCATCCGGGGACGGACGTATGGCTACACCTTC; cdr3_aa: CASSPIRGRTYGYTF
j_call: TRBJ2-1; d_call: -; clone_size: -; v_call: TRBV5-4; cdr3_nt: TGTGCCAGCAGCTTAAACAGCCCTGAGCAGTTCTTC; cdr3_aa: CASSLNSPEQFF
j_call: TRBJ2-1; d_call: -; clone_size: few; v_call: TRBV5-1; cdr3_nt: TGCGCCAGCAGCTTGCTAGGGGAGAATGAGCAGTTCTTC; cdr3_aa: CASSLLGENEQFF
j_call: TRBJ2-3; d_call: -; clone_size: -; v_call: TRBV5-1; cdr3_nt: TGCGCCAGCAGCCGGGCCTCATCGACCCGAAGTGGCACAGATACGCAGTATTTT; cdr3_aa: CASSRASSTRSGTDTQYF
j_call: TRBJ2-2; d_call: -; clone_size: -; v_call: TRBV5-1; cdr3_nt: TGCGCCAGCAGCTTGGGACCGTCGAACACCGGGGAGCTGTTTTTT; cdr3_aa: CASSLGPSNTGELFF
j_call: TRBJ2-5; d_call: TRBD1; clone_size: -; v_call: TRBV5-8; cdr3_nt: TGTGCCAGCAGCTTGACCACAGGGGGTGAGACCCAGTACTTC; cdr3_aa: CASSLTTGGETQYF
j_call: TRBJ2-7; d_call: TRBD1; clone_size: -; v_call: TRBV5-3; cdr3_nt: TGTGCCAGCAGCTTGGCCGGGACAGGACTTGAGCAGTACTTC; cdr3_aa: CASSLAGTGLEQYF
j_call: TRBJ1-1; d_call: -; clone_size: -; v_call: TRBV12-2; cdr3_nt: TGTGCAAGTCGCCCTTCACCGAGGGACCCCGGGTCCTCCGGCACTGAAGCTTTCTTT; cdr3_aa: CASRPSPRDPGSSGTEAFF
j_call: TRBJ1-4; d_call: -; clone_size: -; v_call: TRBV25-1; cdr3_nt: TGTGCCAGCAGCCAACAGGGTACTAATGAAAAACTGTTTTTT; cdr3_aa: CASSQQGTNEKLFF
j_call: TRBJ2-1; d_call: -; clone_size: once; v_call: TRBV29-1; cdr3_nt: TGCAGCGCCCTAAGAGGGACCCGGGGTTATGGGGAGCAGTTCTTC; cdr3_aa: CSALRGTRGYGEQFF
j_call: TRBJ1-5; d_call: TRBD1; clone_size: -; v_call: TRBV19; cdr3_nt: TGTGCCAGTAGTATAGGCGGGACAGGAACTTTGGGCAATCAGCCCCAGCATTTT; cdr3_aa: CASSIGGTGTLGNQPQHF
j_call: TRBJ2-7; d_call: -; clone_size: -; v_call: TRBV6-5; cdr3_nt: TGTGCCAGCAGTGGACCAGGGGTGGAGCAGTACTTC; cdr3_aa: CASSGPGVEQYF
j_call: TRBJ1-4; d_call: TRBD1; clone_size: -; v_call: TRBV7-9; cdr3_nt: TGTGCCAGCAGCTTACGGGACAGGGCTAATGAAAAACTGTTTTTT; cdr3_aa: CASSLRDRANEKLFF
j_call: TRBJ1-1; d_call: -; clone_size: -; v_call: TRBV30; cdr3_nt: TGTGCCCGTAAAGCCTATGGGGGGGGTAGCTCTGAAGCTTTCTTT; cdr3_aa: CARKAYGGGSSEAFF
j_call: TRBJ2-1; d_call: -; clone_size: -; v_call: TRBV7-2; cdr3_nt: TGTGCCAGCAGGGTCCGGGACAACTCCTACAATGAGCAGTTCTTC; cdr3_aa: CASRVRDNSYNEQFF
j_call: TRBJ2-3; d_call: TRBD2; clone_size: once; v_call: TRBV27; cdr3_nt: TGTGGGGGGGGAGGTTGCACAGATACGCAGTATTTT; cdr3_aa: CGGGGCTDTQYF
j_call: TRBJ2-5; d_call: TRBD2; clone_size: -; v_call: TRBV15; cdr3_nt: TGTGCCACCAGCAGAGATGGGCCGACGGCGGGAGGGACCCAGTACTTC; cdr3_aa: CATSRDGPTAGGTQYF
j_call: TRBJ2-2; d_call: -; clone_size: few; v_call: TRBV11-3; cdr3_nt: TGTGCCAGCAGCTTGAGTTCGGGTAACACCGGGGAGCTGTTTTTT; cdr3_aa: CASSLSSGNTGELFF
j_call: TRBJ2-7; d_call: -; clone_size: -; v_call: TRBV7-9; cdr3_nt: TGTGCCAGCGCCACCGGTCGCTCCTACGAGCAGTACTTC; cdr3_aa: CASATGRSYEQYF
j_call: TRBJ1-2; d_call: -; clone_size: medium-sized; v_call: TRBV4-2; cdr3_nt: TGTGCCAGCAGCCCCCCCGGGTCAGGGCCTTACACTAACTATGGCTACACCTTC; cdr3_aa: CASSPPGSGPYTNYGYTF
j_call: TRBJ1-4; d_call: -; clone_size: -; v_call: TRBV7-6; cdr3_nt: TGTGCCAGCAGCGTTAGACCCAGGGCCCCCAATGAAAAACTGTTTTTT; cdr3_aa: CASSVRPRAPNEKLFF
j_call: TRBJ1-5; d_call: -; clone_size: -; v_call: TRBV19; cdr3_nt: TGTGCCAGTAGTATAGAGCAGCAATCCATTCAGCCCCAGCATTTT; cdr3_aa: CASSIEQQSIQPQHF
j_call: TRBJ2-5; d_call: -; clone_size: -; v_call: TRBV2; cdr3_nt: TGTGCCAGCAATACCCTCACGTACCAAGAGACCCAGTACTTC; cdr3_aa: CASNTLTYQETQYF
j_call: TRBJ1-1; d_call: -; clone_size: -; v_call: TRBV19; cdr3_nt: TGTGCCAGTACCCTAGGTATGAACACTGAAGCTTTCTTT; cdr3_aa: CASTLGMNTEAFF
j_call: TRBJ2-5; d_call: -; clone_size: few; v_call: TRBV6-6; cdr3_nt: TGTGCCAGCAGTTTTTCTCTAGAGACCCAGTACTTC; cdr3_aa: CASSFSLETQYF
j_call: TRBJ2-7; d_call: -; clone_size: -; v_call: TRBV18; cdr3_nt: TGTGCCAGCTCACGGTCAGGTGGGGCAACAAGCTCCTACGAGCAGTACTTC; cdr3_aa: CASSRSGGATSSYEQYF
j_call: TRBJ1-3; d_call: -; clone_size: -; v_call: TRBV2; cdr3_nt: TGTGCCAGCAGTGAAAGGGGCTCTGGAAACACCATATATTTT; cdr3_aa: CASSERGSGNTIYF
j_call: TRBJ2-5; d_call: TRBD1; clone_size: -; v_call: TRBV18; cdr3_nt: TGTGCCAGCTCACCGGGACAGGGAGAGACCCAGTACTTC; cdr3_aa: CASSPGQGETQYF
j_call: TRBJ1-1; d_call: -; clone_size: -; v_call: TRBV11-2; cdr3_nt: TGTGCCAGCAGCCAGGGACGCTCGAACACTGAAGCTTTCTTT; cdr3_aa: CASSQGRSNTEAFF
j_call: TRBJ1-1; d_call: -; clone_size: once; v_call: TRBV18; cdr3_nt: TGTGCCAGCTCCCTCGGACAGAACACTGAAGCTTTCTTT; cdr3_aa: CASSLGQNTEAFF
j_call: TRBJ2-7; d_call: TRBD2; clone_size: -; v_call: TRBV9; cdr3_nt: TGTGCCAGCAGCGTAGTAGCGGGAGAATCCTACGAGCAGTACTTC; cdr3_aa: CASSVVAGESYEQYF
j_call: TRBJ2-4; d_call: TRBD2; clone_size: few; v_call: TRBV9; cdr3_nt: TGTGCCAGCAGCGTAGCGGGGGGAGCGGGGAGCATTCAGTACTTC; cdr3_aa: CASSVAGGAGSIQYF
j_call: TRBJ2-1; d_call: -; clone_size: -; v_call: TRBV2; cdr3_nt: TGTGCCAGCCAACCCCCTAGCGCCTACAATGAGCAGTTCTTC; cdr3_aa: CASQPPSAYNEQFF
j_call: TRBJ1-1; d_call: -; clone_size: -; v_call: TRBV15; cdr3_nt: TGTGCCACCAGCAGAGATCCGGCAGGGGAAGCTTTCTTT; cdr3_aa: CATSRDPAGEAFF
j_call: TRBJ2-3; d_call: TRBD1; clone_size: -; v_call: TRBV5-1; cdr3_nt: TGCGCCAGCAGCTTGGACAGGGGGCTCTCAGATACGCAGTATTTT; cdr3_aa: CASSLDRGLSDTQYF
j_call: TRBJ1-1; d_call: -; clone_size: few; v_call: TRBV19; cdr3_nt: TGTGCCAGTAGAAAGAGAGGGACGGCGAACACTGAAGCTTTCTTT; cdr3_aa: CASRKRGTANTEAFF
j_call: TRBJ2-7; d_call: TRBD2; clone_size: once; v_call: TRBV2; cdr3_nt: TGTGCCAGCAGTGGAGGTTGGGGGGGCTACGAGCAGTACTTC; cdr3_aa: CASSGGWGGYEQYF
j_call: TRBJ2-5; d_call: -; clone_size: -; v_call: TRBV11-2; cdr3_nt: TGTGCCAGCAGCTTAGGGTTGAGGAAAGAGACCCAGTACTTC; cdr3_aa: CASSLGLRKETQYF
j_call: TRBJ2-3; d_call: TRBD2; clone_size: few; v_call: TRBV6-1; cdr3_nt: TGTGCCAGCAGTGTCACCCAGGGCCCGGGACTAGCGGGGAGCACAGATACGCAGTATTTT; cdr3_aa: CASSVTQGPGLAGSTDTQYF
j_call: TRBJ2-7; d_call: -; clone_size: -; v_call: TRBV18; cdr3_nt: TGTGCCAGCTCGGCCCGGGAGACCTACGAGCAGTACTTC; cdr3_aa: CASSARETYEQYF
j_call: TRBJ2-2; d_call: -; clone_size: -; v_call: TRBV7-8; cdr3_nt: TGTGCCAGCAGCTTTAACTGGAACACCGGGGAGCTGTTTTTT; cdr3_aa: CASSFNWNTGELFF
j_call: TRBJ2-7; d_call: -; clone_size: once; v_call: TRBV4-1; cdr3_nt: TGCGCCAGCAGCCGGATTCGAGGGGGGACAGAGTCCTACGAGCAGTACTTC; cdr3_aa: CASSRIRGGTESYEQYF
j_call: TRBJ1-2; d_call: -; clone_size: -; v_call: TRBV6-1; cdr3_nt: TGTGCCAGCAGTGCCAGGGGCTATGGCTACACCTTC; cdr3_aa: CASSARGYGYTF
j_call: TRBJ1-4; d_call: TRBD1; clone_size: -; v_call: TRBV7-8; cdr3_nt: TGTGCCAGCAGCTCCCGGGACAGGGTCCCCGAAAAACTGTTTTTT; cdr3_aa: CASSSRDRVPEKLFF
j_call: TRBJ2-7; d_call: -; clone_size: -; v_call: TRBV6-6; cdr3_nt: TGTGCCAGCAGTTATGAGGCACTCTACGAGCAGTACTTC; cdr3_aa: CASSYEALYEQYF
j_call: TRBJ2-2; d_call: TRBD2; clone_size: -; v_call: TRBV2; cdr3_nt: TGTGCCAGTCGGGGACTAGTTGTCGGGGAGCTGTTTTTT; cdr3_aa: CASRGLVVGELFF
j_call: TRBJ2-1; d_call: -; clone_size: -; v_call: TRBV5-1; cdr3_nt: TGCGCCAGCAGCTCCTCACGGGGAGCGAACAATGAGCAGTTCTTC; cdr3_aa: CASSSSRGANNEQFF
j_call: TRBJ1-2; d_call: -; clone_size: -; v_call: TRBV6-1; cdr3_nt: TGTGCCAGCAGTGTACGCGGGGGGGCGGGAGCTAACTATGGCTACACCTTC; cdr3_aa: CASSVRGGAGANYGYTF
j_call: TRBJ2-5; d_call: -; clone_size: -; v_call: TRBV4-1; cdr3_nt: TGCGCCAGCAGCCAAGACGGGGGGACAGGACAAGAGACCCAGTACTTC; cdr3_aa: CASSQDGGTGQETQYF